This TCR beta chain was sequenced for a study of brain T cells in children with intractable seizures. Worth noting for this clone: Its target is unknown.

V was clipped by 4 bases and J by 6 bases; unmatched bases: 8. The CDR3 is made up of 16 amino acids. Per germline, CDR1 SGHNT and CDR2 YYREEE (reference sequence). Study outcomes and limitations: Absence of clones before surgery may stem from lower sequencing depth.

Sequencing used immunoSEQ multiplex PCR; TCRdb keeps in-frame clones, though not all of them. In the table there are around 100,000 clones, 94% of which are singletons. The TCR sequence derives from a boy under three years old with hemimegalencephaly and intractable seizures. Sequences were derived from peripheral blood, sampled at surgery. V usage is TRBV5-4 and J usage is TRBJ2-7, with 15 nucleotides matching TRBD2. The CDR3 sequence is CASSHGLAGGNGEQYF. DNA for the CDR3: TGTGCCAGCAGCCACGGACTAGCGGGAGGGAATGGCGAGCAGTACTTC. The whole variable domain, remainder taken from reference TRBV5-4 and TRBJ2-7, is ETGVTQSPTHLIKTRGQQVTLRCSSQSGHNTVSWYQQALGQGPQFIFQYYREEENGRGNFPPRFSGLQFPNYSSELNVNALELDDSALYLCASSHGLAGGNGEQYFGPGTRLTVT.